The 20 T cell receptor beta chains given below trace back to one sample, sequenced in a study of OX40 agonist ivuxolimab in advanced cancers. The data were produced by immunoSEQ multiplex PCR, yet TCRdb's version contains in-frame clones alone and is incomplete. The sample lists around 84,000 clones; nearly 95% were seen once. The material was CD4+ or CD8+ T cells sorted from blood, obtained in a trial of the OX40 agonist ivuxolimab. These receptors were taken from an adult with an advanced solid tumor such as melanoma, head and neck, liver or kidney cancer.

The CDR3: CASSPIMGVGRTEAFF. CDR3 sequence (DNA): TGTGCCAGTAGCCCTATTATGGGTGTAGGGCGCACTGAAGCTTTCTTT. This chain uses TRBV19 with TRBJ1-1, with D hard to call. Deletions cut 6 bases from V and 4 bases from J, with 21 bases between. CDR3 length: 16 residues. Per the germline V gene, CDR1 is LNHDA and CDR2 is SQIVND (reference sequence). Variable domain in full (rest from reference TRBV19 and TRBJ1-1): DGGITQSPKYLFRKEGQNVTLSCEQNLNHDAMYWYRQDPGQGLRLIYYSQIVNDFQKGDIAEGYSVSREKKESFPLTVTSAQKNPTAFYLCASSPIMGVGRTEAFFGQGTRLTVV.

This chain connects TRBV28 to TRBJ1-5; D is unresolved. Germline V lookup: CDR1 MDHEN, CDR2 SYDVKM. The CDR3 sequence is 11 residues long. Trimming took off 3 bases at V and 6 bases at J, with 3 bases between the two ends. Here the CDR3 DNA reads TGTGCCAGCAGTTTCGGTCAGCCCCAGCATTTT. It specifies CASSFGQPQHF.

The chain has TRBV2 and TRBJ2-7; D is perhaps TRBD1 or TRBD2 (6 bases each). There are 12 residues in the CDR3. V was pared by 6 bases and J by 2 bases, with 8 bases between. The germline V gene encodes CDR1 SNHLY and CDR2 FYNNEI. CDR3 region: CASRGGPYEQYF. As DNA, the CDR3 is TGTGCCAGCAGGGGGGGCCCCTACGAGCAGTACTTC.

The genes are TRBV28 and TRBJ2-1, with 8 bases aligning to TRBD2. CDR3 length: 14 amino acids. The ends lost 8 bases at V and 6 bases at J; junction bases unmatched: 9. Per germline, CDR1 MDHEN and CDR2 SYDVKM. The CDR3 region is CASAPGLARNEQFF. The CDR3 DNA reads TGTGCCAGCGCCCCCGGACTAGCACGCAATGAGCAGTTCTTC. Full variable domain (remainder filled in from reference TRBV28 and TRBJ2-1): DVKVTQSSRYLVKRTGEKVFLECVQDMDHENMFWYRQDPGLGLRLIYFSYDVKMKEKGDIPEGYSVSREKKERFSLILESASTNQTSMYLCASAPGLARNEQFFGPGTRLTVL.

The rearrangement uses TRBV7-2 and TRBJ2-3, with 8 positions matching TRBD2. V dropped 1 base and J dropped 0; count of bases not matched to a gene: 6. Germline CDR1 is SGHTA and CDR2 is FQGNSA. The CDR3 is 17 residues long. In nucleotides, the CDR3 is TGTGCCAGCAGCTTAGGTCTACTAGCGGAAAGCACAGATACGCAGTATTTT. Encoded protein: CASSLGLLAESTDTQYF.

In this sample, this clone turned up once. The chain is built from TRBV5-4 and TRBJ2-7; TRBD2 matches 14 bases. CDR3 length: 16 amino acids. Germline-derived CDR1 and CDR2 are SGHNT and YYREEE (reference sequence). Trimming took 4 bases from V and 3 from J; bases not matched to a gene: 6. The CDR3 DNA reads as TGTGCCAGCAGCCTGGGACTAGCGGGAGACAACTACGAGCAGTACTTC. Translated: CASSLGLAGDNYEQYF.

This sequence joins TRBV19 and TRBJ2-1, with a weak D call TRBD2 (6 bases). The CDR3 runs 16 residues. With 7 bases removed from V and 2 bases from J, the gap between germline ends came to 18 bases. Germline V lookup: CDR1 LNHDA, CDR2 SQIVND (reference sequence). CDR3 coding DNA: TGTGCCAGTACCCCAAGGAGGGGAGCCCCCTACAATGAGCAGTTCTTC. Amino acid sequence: CASTPRRGAPYNEQFF.

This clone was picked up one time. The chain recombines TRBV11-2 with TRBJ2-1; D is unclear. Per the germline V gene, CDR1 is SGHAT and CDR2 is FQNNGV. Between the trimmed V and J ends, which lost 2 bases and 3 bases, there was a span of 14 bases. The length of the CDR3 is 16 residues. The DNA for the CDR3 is TGTGCCAGCAGCTTATCTCCCTCGGCCTTCTACAATGAGCAGTTCTTC. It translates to CASSLSPSAFYNEQFF.

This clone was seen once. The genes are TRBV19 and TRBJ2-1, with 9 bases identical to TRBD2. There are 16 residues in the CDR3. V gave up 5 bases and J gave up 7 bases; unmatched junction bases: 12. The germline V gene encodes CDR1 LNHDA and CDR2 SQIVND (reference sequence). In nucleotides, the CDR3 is TGTGCCAGTAGTCCTGATATCGGACTAGCGTTTAATGAGCAGTTCTTC. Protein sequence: CASSPDIGLAFNEQFF.

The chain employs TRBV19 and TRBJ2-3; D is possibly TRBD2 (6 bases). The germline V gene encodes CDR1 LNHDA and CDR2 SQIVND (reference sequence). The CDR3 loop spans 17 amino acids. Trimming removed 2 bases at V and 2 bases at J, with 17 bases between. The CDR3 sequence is CASSISSGLAHTDTQYF. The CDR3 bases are TGTGCCAGTAGTATATCCAGCGGGCTTGCACACACAGATACGCAGTATTTT.

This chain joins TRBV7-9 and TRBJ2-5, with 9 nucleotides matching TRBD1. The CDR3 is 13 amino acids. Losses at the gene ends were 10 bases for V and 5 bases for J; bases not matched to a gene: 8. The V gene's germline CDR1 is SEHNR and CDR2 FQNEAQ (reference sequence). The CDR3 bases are TGTGCCACCCAGACAGGGGGTTCTGAGACCCAGTACTTC. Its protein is CATQTGGSETQYF.

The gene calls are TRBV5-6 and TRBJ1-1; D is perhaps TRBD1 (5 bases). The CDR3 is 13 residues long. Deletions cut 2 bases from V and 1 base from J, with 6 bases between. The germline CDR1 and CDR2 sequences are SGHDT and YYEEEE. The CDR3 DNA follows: TGTGCCAGCAGCTTCGGGGGGAACACTGAAGCTTTCTTT. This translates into CASSFGGNTEAFF.

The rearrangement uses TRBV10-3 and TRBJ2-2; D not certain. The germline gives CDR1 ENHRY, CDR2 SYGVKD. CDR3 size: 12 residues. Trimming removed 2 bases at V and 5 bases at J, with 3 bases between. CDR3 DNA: TGTGCCATCAGTGAGGGGACCGGGGAGCTGTTTTTT. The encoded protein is CAISEGTGELFF.

The CDR3: CASSEMRDSWGDTQYF. CDR3 in DNA: TGTGCCAGCAGTGAAATGAGGGACTCGTGGGGAGATACGCAGTATTTT. The rearrangement uses TRBV6-1 and TRBJ2-3; weak D call: TRBD2 (6 bases). Germline-derived CDR1 and CDR2 are MNHNS and SASEGT. V was shortened by 2 bases and J by 5 bases, with 17 bases between the two germline ends. The CDR3 covers 16 residues.

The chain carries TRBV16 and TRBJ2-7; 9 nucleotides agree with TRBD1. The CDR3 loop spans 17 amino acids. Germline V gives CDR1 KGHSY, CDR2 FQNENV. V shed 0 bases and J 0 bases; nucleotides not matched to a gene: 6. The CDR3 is CASSQSSGTGHSYEQYF. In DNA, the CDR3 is TGTGCCAGCAGCCAATCATCTGGGACAGGGCACTCCTACGAGCAGTACTTC.

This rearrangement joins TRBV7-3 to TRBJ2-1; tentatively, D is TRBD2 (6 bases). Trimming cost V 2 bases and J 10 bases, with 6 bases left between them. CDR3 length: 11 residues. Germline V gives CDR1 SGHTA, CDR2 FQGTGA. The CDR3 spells CASSLGGEQFF. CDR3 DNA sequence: TGTGCCAGCAGCTTAGGAGGGGAGCAGTTCTTC.

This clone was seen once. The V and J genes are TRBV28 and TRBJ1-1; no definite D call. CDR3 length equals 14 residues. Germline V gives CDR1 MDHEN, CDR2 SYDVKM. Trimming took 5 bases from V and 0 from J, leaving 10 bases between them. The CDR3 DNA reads TGTGCCAGCAGTCGCGGCTATATGAACACTGAAGCTTTCTTT. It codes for CASSRGYMNTEAFF.

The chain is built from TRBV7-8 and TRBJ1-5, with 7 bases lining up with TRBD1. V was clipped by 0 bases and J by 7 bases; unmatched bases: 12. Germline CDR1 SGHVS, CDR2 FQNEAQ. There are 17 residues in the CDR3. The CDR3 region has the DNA TGTGCCAGCAGCTTAGCGCTTCATCCAGGGGGAGGACAGCCCCAGCATTTT. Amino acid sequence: CASSLALHPGGGQPQHF.

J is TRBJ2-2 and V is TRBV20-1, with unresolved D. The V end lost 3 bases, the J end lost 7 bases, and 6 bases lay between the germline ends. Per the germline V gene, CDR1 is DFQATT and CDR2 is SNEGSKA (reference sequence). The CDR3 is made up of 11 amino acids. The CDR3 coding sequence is TGCAGTGCTAGGGTTGACGGGGAGCTGTTTTTT. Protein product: CSARVDGELFF.

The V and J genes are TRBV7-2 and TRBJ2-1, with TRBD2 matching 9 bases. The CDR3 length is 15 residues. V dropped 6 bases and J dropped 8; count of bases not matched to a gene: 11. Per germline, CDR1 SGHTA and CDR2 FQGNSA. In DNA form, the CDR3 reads TGTGCCAGCAGACCCGGGACTAGCAAAAGAGATGAGCAGTTCTTC. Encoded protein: CASRPGTSKRDEQFF.